These 23 T cell receptor beta chains share one sample of origin, sequenced in a study of blood T cell repertoires in COVID-19 (dated by TCRdb to about 2020). Receptor amplification or capture employed the immunoSEQ multiplex PCR assay. Here the immuneACCESS table is served through TCRdb, limited to in-frame sequences with V and J called. Missing clones are a known gap in these copies; in checked studies unresolved V genes cover under half, and the rest lacks a known reason. The sample includes 130,000 or so clones, with approximately 90% observed a single time. The top ten clonotypes cover more than 3.5% of the sample. Sequencing was done on a sample of peripheral blood. Source of these receptors: a man aged 55 to 70 with COVID-19, enrolled during active disease.

V gene TRBV18 combines with J gene TRBJ2-7, with 9 bases lining up with TRBD1. From germline, CDR1 is KGHSH and CDR2 LQKENI. The CDR3 has 17 amino acids. V shed 3 bases and J 1 base; nucleotides not matched to a gene: 10. CDR3 nucleotide sequence: TGTGCCAGCTCACCCCTTCGGACAGGGGATTTATCCTACGAGCAGTACTTC. This sequence encodes CASSPLRTGDLSYEQYF.

The gene calls are TRBV19 and TRBJ1-1; D is unclear. This CDR3 region has 14 residues. CDR1 and CDR2 from the germline V gene are LNHDA and SQIVND (reference sequence). V lost 8 bases to trimming and J lost 0 bases, with 13 bases between them. The chain's CDR3 is CASRGLVMNTEAFF. CDR3 sequence (DNA): TGTGCCAGTCGAGGGCTAGTTATGAACACTGAAGCTTTCTTT. The full variable domain, its missing parts supplied by reference TRBV19 and TRBJ1-1, is DGGITQSPKYLFRKEGQNVTLSCEQNLNHDAMYWYRQDPGQGLRLIYYSQIVNDFQKGDIAEGYSVSREKKESFPLTVTSAQKNPTAFYLCASRGLVMNTEAFFGQGTRLTVV.

The gene calls are TRBV6-5 and TRBJ1-6; 7 bases map to TRBD1. CDR3 length: 13 amino acids. The ends lost 2 bases at V and 9 bases at J; junction bases unmatched: 1. Germline-derived CDR1 and CDR2 are MNHEY and SVGAGI. The CDR3 here is CASSYGQVSPLHF. For the CDR3, the DNA is TGTGCCAGCAGTTACGGACAGGTTTCACCCCTCCACTTT.

The rearrangement links TRBV24-1 to TRBJ1-2; perhaps TRBD1 as D (5 bases). Germline assignment: CDR1 KGHDR and CDR2 SFDVKD. Trimming removed 7 bases from V and 8 bases from J, with 16 bases in between. The CDR3 runs to 13 residues. The CDR3 is CATSARGGDGYTF. In nucleotides, the CDR3 is TGTGCCACCAGCGCTCGGGGAGGGGACGGCTACACCTTC.

The CDR3 DNA is TGTGCCAGCGGGATACAGGGGATCGGGAATTCACCCCTCCACTTT. The encoded protein is CASGIQGIGNSPLHF. The V and J genes are TRBV28 and TRBJ1-6; 7 nucleotides align to TRBD1. V lost 8 bases, J lost 7 bases, and 11 bases stayed unmatched. The germline gives CDR1 MDHEN, CDR2 SYDVKM. The length of the CDR3 is 15 residues.

The genes are TRBV7-8 and TRBJ1-1; the D gene is possibly TRBD1 (5 bases). CDR3 size: 13 residues. Germline CDR1 is SGHVS and CDR2 is FQNEAQ. Trimming took 3 bases from V and 5 from J, leaving 10 bases between them. The CDR3 DNA sequence: TGTGCCAGCAGCTTCCAGGGAGGAACTGAAGCTTTCTTT. Translated: CASSFQGGTEAFF.

V gene TRBV28 combines with J gene TRBJ1-4; 9 bases align to TRBD1. CDR1 MDHEN and CDR2 SYDVKM come from the germline V gene. J lost 8 bases, V lost 2 bases, and 6 bases had no gene match. The CDR3 spans 15 residues. The CDR3: CASSLPGTGREKLFF. In DNA, the CDR3 is TGTGCCAGCAGTTTACCCGGGACAGGGAGGGAAAAACTGTTTTTT. Filled out from reference TRBV28 and TRBJ1-4, the complete variable domain reads DVKVTQSSRYLVKRTGEKVFLECVQDMDHENMFWYRQDPGLGLRLIYFSYDVKMKEKGDIPEGYSVSREKKERFSLILESASTNQTSMYLCASSLPGTGREKLFFGSGTQLSVL.

V gene TRBV4-1 combines with J gene TRBJ2-3; 8 nucleotides agree with TRBD2. In germline, CDR1 is MGHRA, CDR2 YSYEKL. The CDR3 spans 15 residues. V trimming: 5 bases; J trimming: 5 bases; junction bases outside the gene matches: 9. CDR3: CASSAIAGQGDTQYF. The CDR3 DNA reads as TGCGCCAGCAGCGCGATAGCGGGGCAAGGAGATACGCAGTATTTT.

This clone has more than one count but fewer than ten. The V and J genes are TRBV29-1 and TRBJ1-5, with 8 bases aligning to TRBD1. In germline, CDR1 is SQVTM, CDR2 ANQGSEA. With V trimmed by 4 bases and J by 2 bases, 7 bases remained unmatched. CDR3 length: 15 residues. CDR3 DNA: TGCAGCGTTGGGACAGGGATCCACGGCAATCAGCCCCAGCATTTT. Translating it yields CSVGTGIHGNQPQHF.

The chain links TRBV12-3 or TRBV12-4 to TRBJ1-2, with a tentative D call TRBD1 (6 bases). This CDR3 has 13 amino acids. The V and J ends lost 6 bases and 3 bases respectively, with 11 bases between them. As DNA, the CDR3 is TGTGCCAGCAGAGGGGACACCCACTATGGCTACACCTTC. Protein product: CASRGDTHYGYTF.

V is TRBV18 and J is TRBJ1-3; D unclear. Germline CDR1 reads KGHSH; CDR2 reads LQKENI. V shed 2 bases and J shed 4 bases, with 12 bases lying between them. The CDR3 runs 15 residues. The CDR3 loop reads CASSPEAVVGNTIYF. CDR3 coding DNA: TGTGCCAGCTCACCAGAGGCGGTAGTGGGAAACACCATATATTTT.

V usage is TRBV19 and J usage is TRBJ1-2; D is unclear. Germline V gene data show CDR1 as LNHDA and CDR2 as SQIVND (reference sequence). The V end was cut by 0 bases, the J end by 2 bases, with 4 bases between. The CDR3 consists of 13 residues. Here the CDR3 DNA reads TGTGCCAGTAGTATAGAGAGGAACTATGGCTACACCTTC. It encodes CASSIERNYGYTF.

The chain has TRBV5-8 and TRBJ1-6; D may be TRBD1 (6 bases). The CDR3 has 14 residues. Germline CDR1 is SGHTS and CDR2 is YDEGEE. V lost 4 bases and J 10 bases, leaving 15 bases between the germline ends. CDR3 loop: CASSNPGVRSPLHF. The CDR3 nucleotides are TGTGCCAGCAGCAACCCAGGGGTTAGGTCACCCCTCCACTTT.

The J gene is TRBJ1-5, the V gene TRBV7-2; D remains unclear. CDR3 length: 12 residues. Germline-derived CDR1 and CDR2 are SGHTA and FQGNSA. V was cut by 5 bases and J by 6 bases, with 8 bases left in between. The CDR3 coding sequence is TGTGCCAGCAGCAATTACGGTCAGCCCCAGCATTTT. Its protein product is CASSNYGQPQHF.

The rearrangement uses TRBV7-8 and TRBJ1-1; D not certain. CDR1 is SGHVS, CDR2 FQNEAQ, per germline. The V end lost 11 bases, the J end lost 0 bases, and 13 bases lay between the germline ends. The CDR3 spans 13 residues. The CDR3 spells CALERTVNTEAFF. DNA of the CDR3: TGTGCCCTGGAACGTACAGTGAACACTGAAGCTTTCTTT.

V usage is TRBV30 and J usage is TRBJ2-5; D gene unclear. V shed 2 bases and J shed 2 bases, with 12 bases lying between them. The germline CDR1 and CDR2 sequences are GTSNPN and SVGIG (reference sequence). The CDR3 runs to 14 residues. The CDR3 DNA reads TGTGCCTGGAGTTTTAAAGCCCGACAAGAGACCCAGTACTTC. It encodes CAWSFKARQETQYF.

The CDR3 spells CASSLGVGGLPLHF. The DNA of the CDR3 is TGTGCCAGCAGCTTAGGGGTGGGGGGGCTGCCCCTCCACTTT. J is TRBJ1-6 and V is TRBV11-2, with D possibly TRBD1 on 6 matching bases. This CDR3 region has 14 residues. Germline V gene sequence: CDR1 SGHAT, CDR2 FQNNGV. The V and J ends lost 1 base and 13 bases respectively, with 14 bases between them.

This clone was observed a few times. This chain uses TRBV5-1 with TRBJ1-2, with a possible D match to TRBD1 (6 bases). Germline values: CDR1 SGHRS, CDR2 YFSETQ. V lost 5 bases, J lost 3 bases, and 17 bases lay in between. This CDR3 region has 15 residues. The CDR3 loop reads CASRGGGETHYGYTF. The DNA of the CDR3 is TGCGCCAGCAGAGGCGGGGGCGAAACCCACTATGGCTACACCTTC.

This clone was observed a single time. The V and J genes are TRBV7-9 and TRBJ1-1, with D possibly matching TRBD1 (5 bases). Trimming pared 1 base from V and 2 bases from J, leaving 8 bases between. This CDR3 contains 14 residues. The germline V gene has CDR1 SEHNR and CDR2 FQNEAQ (reference sequence). DNA of the CDR3: TGTGCCAGCAGCTTAGGACAGACAAACACTGAAGCTTTCTTT. It yields the protein CASSLGQTNTEAFF.

This sequence joins TRBV5-4 and TRBJ2-1, with D possibly matching TRBD2 (6 bases). This CDR3 contains 13 residues. Trimming pared 0 bases from V and 8 bases from J, leaving 9 bases between. Germline values: CDR1 SGHNT, CDR2 YYREEE (reference sequence). The CDR3 bases are TGTGCCAGCAGCTTGGGCGGGATCGATGAGCAGTTCTTC. Encoded protein: CASSLGGIDEQFF.

V usage is TRBV27 and J usage is TRBJ2-5, with D perhaps TRBD2 (7 bases). Germline CDR1 MNHEY, CDR2 SMNVEV (reference sequence). The CDR3 is 16 residues long. V was cut by 6 bases and J by 4 bases, with 21 bases left in between. The CDR3 sequence is CASSPGVGGRRETQYF. The CDR3 DNA is TGTGCCAGCAGCCCTGGCGTCGGGGGGCGCAGAGAGACCCAGTACTTC.

The chain uses TRBV2 and TRBJ1-2; TRBD1 might be the D (5 bases). Trimming pared 10 bases from V and 5 bases from J, leaving 26 bases between. CDR3 length equals 16 residues. CDR1 and CDR2 from the germline V gene are SNHLY and FYNNEI. The chain's CDR3 is CAKNPGRVEGGYGYTF. The CDR3 DNA is TGTGCCAAAAATCCGGGACGGGTGGAAGGAGGGTATGGCTACACCTTC.

V is TRBV27 and J is TRBJ2-3; TRBD2 might be the D (5 bases). This CDR3 has 13 amino acids. V lost 3 bases to trimming and J lost 1 base, with 5 bases between them. Germline-derived CDR1 and CDR2 are MNHEY and SMNVEV (reference sequence). CDR3 in DNA: TGTGCCAGCAGTTTCGGGGGCACAGATACGCAGTATTTT. It encodes CASSFGGTDTQYF.